These 21 T cell receptor beta chains originate from one sample sequenced in a study of T cell changes during pregnancy in multiple sclerosis. Sequencing was performed with immunoSEQ multiplex PCR; in TCRdb, only in-frame clones are kept and a portion is missing. The sample carries 50,000 to 65,000 clones, over 85% recorded once. Material: CD8+ T cells from peripheral blood mononuclear cells, obtained in the second trimester of pregnancy. These receptors all stem from a female donor with multiple sclerosis, enrolled in a pregnancy study.

The rearrangement joins TRBV14 to TRBJ1-1, with 8 bases matching TRBD1. CDR3 length: 16 residues. Trimming at V came to 6 bases and at J to 0 bases, leaving 9 bases not matched to a gene. Germline lookup yields CDR1 SGHDN and CDR2 FVKESK. Here the CDR3 DNA reads TGTGCCAGCAGGCATACTACGACAGGGGTGAACACTGAAGCTTTCTTT. Amino acids: CASRHTTTGVNTEAFF.

This CDR3 reads CASSFVGGGFHEQFF. The CDR3 DNA follows: TGTGCCAGTAGTTTCGTTGGGGGAGGCTTCCATGAGCAGTTCTTC. The chain has TRBV19 and TRBJ2-1, with D possibly TRBD2 on 6 matching bases. CDR3 length: 15 residues. Trimming cost V 5 bases and J 8 bases, with 19 bases left between them. Germline V gene sequence: CDR1 LNHDA, CDR2 SQIVND (reference sequence).

The chain links TRBV4-1 to TRBJ1-1, with 10 bases matching TRBD1. Unmatched junction bases numbered 3, after V lost 4 bases and J lost 4 bases. Germline V gene lookup returns CDR1 MGHRA and CDR2 YSYEKL. CDR3 size: 14 residues. The CDR3 nucleotides read TGCGCCAGCAGCCCAAGACAGGGGGCCACTGAAGCTTTCTTT. Translated, it gives CASSPRQGATEAFF.

The chain links TRBV4-1 to TRBJ2-7; 10 bases are a match to TRBD1. Trimming removed 3 bases from V and 2 bases from J; junction bases left unmatched: 7. Germline lookup yields CDR1 MGHRA and CDR2 YSYEKL. This CDR3 region has 16 residues. CDR3 DNA: TGCGCCAGCAGCCACCTTCCGGGACAGGGGACCTACGAGCAGTACTTC. Translation: CASSHLPGQGTYEQYF.

This chain connects TRBV7-9 to TRBJ2-7; no clear D. CDR1 and CDR2 (germline): SEHNR, FQNEAQ (reference sequence). V gave up 4 bases and J gave up 5 bases, with 9 bases separating them. There are 12 residues in the CDR3. The CDR3 DNA reads as TGTGCCAGCAGCTCCCTCGAGAACGAGCAGTACTTC. This encodes CASSSLENEQYF.

V usage is TRBV19 and J usage is TRBJ1-1; tentatively, D is TRBD1 (6 bases). CDR1 and CDR2 (germline): LNHDA, SQIVND (reference sequence). This CDR3 has 15 amino acids. V was cut by 1 base and J by 0 bases, with 9 bases left in between. The CDR3 sequence is CASSIGQGLNTEAFF. The CDR3 region has the DNA TGTGCCAGTAGTATAGGGCAGGGGTTGAACACTGAAGCTTTCTTT.

The chain combines TRBV6-4 with TRBJ2-1; D unclear. V was cut by 0 bases and J by 10 bases, with 10 bases left in between. The germline gives CDR1 MRHNA, CDR2 SNTAGT. The CDR3 totals 13 residues. DNA of the CDR3: TGTGCCAGCAGTGACTCGGAGACTTCCGAGCAGTTCTTC. Encoded protein: CASSDSETSEQFF.

The J gene is TRBJ2-1, the V gene TRBV7-9, with TRBD2 identical over 9 bases. The CDR3 runs to 16 residues. CDR1 is SEHNR and CDR2 is FQNEAQ in the germline V gene (reference sequence). The J segment lost 8 bases and the V segment lost 6 bases, leaving 14 bases of the junction unmatched. The CDR3: CASSQLTSGGGHEQFF. The CDR3 coding sequence is TGTGCCAGCAGTCAATTGACTAGCGGTGGGGGGCATGAGCAGTTCTTC.

With regard to this clone: Germline is not matched at one junction end, which may reflect a read error. This rearrangement joins TRBV27 to TRBJ2-1, with TRBD2 matching over 10 bases. Germline lookup yields CDR1 MNHEY and CDR2 SMNVEV (reference sequence). The CDR3 length is 12 residues. CDR3: CASSLSGRSMIF. The CDR3 nucleotides are TGTGCCAGCAGCCTTAGCGGGAGGTCCATGATCTTC.

The chain uses TRBV19 and TRBJ2-7, with TRBD1 identical over 7 bases. Trimming removed 7 bases from V and 2 bases from J; junction bases left unmatched: 2. Germline V gene data show CDR1 as LNHDA and CDR2 as SQIVND (reference sequence). The CDR3 consists of 12 residues. CDR3 in amino acids: CASTDRAYEQYF. The CDR3 nucleotides read TGTGCCAGTACAGACAGGGCCTACGAGCAGTACTTC.

This chain links TRBV7-6 with TRBJ2-7; the match to TRBD2 covers 10 bases. Germline-derived CDR1 and CDR2 are SGHVS and FNYEAQ. The CDR3 contains 15 residues. V shed 5 bases, J shed 4 bases, and the junction held 8 bases outside the gene matches. The CDR3 is CASSHLASGSYEQYF. Here the CDR3 DNA reads TGTGCCAGCAGCCATTTGGCTAGCGGGAGTTACGAGCAGTACTTC.

The CDR3 here is CASSANYGYTF. The CDR3 nucleotides read TGTGCCAGCAGCGCGAATTATGGCTACACCTTC. This rearrangement joins TRBV5-5 to TRBJ1-2; no firm D call. The CDR3 loop spans 11 amino acids. Germline V gene sequence: CDR1 SGHKS, CDR2 YYEKEE (reference sequence). V lost 4 bases, J lost 5 bases, and 6 bases lay in between.

The chain is built from TRBV21-1 and TRBJ2-7; TRBD1 is the table's D call and was not checked against the DNA. TRBV21-1 is labeled a pseudogene. The CDR3 runs to 14 residues. CDR3 loop: CASLTGTGPYEQYF. Here the CDR3 DNA reads TGTGCCAGCCTAACCGGGACAGGGCCCTACGAGCAGTACTTC.

This clone was observed once. This rearrangement joins TRBV5-1 to TRBJ2-7; 7 bases are shared with TRBD2. There are 14 residues in the CDR3. Germline values: CDR1 SGHRS, CDR2 YFSETQ. The V segment lost 2 bases and the J segment 1 base; nucleotides outside the gene matches: 3. CDR3 sequence (DNA): TGCGCCAGCAGCTTTGGTAGCGGGTCCTACGAGCAGTACTTC. It yields the protein CASSFGSGSYEQYF.

The chain recombines TRBV7-2 with TRBJ2-2, with a weak D call TRBD1 (6 bases). The CDR3 sequence is 13 residues long. The germline CDR1 and CDR2 sequences are SGHTA and FQGNSA. V dropped 5 bases and J dropped 7 bases, with 11 bases sitting between them. For the CDR3, the DNA is TGTGCCAGCAGCATGCAGGGGAGCGGGGAGCTGTTTTTT. It encodes CASSMQGSGELFF.

V usage is TRBV19 and J usage is TRBJ1-2; a possible D gene is TRBD1 (5 bases). The CDR3 length is 14 residues. Between the trimmed V and J ends, which lost 2 bases and 8 bases, there was a span of 15 bases. Germline V gene lookup returns CDR1 LNHDA and CDR2 SQIVND (reference sequence). In DNA form, the CDR3 reads TGTGCCAGTAGTATAACAGGACTAAGCGGAGGCTACACCTTC. It translates to CASSITGLSGGYTF.

This chain links TRBV19 with TRBJ2-1; 7 bases match TRBD2. This CDR3 contains 16 residues. Germline loops: CDR1 LNHDA, CDR2 SQIVND (reference sequence). V trimming: 4 bases; J trimming: 2 bases; junction bases outside the gene matches: 8. The CDR3 DNA sequence: TGTGCCAGTAGTACCTCCGGGAGGAGCACCTACAATGAGCAGTTCTTC. This codes for CASSTSGRSTYNEQFF. The variable domain in full, completed from reference TRBV19 and TRBJ2-1, reads DGGITQSPKYLFRKEGQNVTLSCEQNLNHDAMYWYRQDPGQGLRLIYYSQIVNDFQKGDIAEGYSVSREKKESFPLTVTSAQKNPTAFYLCASSTSGRSTYNEQFFGPGTRLTVL.

This clone was picked up one time. The chain couples TRBV5-1 to TRBJ2-1; tentatively, D is TRBD1 (5 bases). Germline assignment: CDR1 SGHRS and CDR2 YFSETQ. Deletions cut 2 bases from V and 5 bases from J, with 14 bases between. This CDR3 comprises 15 residues. The CDR3 nucleotides read TGCGCCAGCAGCTTATATGGGGCCACCAACAATGAGCAGTTCTTC. Translating gives CASSLYGATNNEQFF.

This rearrangement joins TRBV15 to TRBJ2-7; 7 bases align to TRBD2. The CDR3 extends over 16 amino acids. J was trimmed by 1 base and V by 3 bases; bases with no gene match: 9. The germline CDR1 and CDR2 sequences are LNHNV and YYDKDF (reference sequence). CDR3 nucleotide sequence: TGTGCCACCAGCAGGGGGAGGCGGGAGTTATCCTACGAGCAGTACTTC. It specifies CATSRGRRELSYEQYF.

The chain employs TRBV9 and TRBJ1-2; D may be TRBD1 (5 bases). This CDR3 is built from 11 residues. Trimming stripped 9 bases from V and 4 bases from J, with 10 bases between. Germline CDR1 reads SGDLS; CDR2 reads YYNGEE. The CDR3 bases are TGTGCCACCCGCGGGGGCTATGGCTACACCTTC. Encoded protein: CATRGGYGYTF.

The chain employs TRBV19 and TRBJ2-7, with unresolved D. V shed 4 bases and J shed 3 bases, with 13 bases lying between them. Germline values: CDR1 LNHDA, CDR2 SQIVND (reference sequence). The CDR3 extends over 14 amino acids. Here the CDR3 reads CASSTWNSYYEQYF. CDR3 nucleotides: TGTGCCAGTAGTACTTGGAACAGCTACTACGAGCAGTACTTC.